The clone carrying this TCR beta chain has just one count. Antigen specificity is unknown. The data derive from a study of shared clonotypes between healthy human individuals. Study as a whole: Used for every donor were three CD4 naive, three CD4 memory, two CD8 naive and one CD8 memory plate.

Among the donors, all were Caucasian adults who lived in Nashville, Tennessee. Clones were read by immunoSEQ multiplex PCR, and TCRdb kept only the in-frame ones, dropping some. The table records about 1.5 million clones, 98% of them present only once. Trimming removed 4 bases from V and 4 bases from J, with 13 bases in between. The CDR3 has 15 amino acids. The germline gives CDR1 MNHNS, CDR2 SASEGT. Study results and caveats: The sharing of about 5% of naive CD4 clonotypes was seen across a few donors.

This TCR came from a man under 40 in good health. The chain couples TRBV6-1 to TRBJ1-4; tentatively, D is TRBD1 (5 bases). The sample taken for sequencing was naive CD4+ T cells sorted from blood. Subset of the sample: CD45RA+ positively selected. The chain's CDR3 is CASSAFRDHNEKLFF. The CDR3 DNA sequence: TGTGCCAGCAGTGCCTTCCGGGACCATAATGAAAAACTGTTTTTT.